The clone carrying this T cell receptor (beta chain) was seen more than once but under ten times. The antigen remains unidentified. The CDR3 sequence is 14 residues long. Trimming cost V 5 bases and J 4 bases; bases outside gene matches: 5. Germline V gene data show CDR1 as SGHTA and CDR2 as FQGTGA. Some clones are missing from TCRdb's copy, which holds only in-frame ones; the method was immunoSEQ multiplex PCR. Of approximately 35,000 clones in the sample, about 70% were seen once. Control samples were healthy donors' buffy coats. The data were obtained in a study of STAT5B mutations in CD4+ large granular lymphocyte leukemia. Overall study results and limits: CD4-sorted patient repertoires seemed more clonal than healthy CD4+ repertoires. Compared with healthy controls (2/35), patient top clones favored TRBV06 (8/27). Without HLA matching, higher CD4+ than CD8+ T-LGLL clonality could reflect small sample size.

Material: CD4+ T cells from blood buffy coats. The V call is TRBV7-3, the J call TRBJ2-7; 10 nucleotides align to TRBD1. This sequence was found in a human donor in good health. CDR3 nucleotide sequence: TGTGCCAGCAGCCCCGGGACAGGGGAATACGAGCAGTACTTC. The encoded protein is CASSPGTGEYEQYF.